The next 23 T cell receptor beta chains were all read from a single sample in a study of cytomegalovirus exposure and HLA in healthy donors. Use of 60 Vbeta and 13 Jbeta primers characterized the PCR. The data were produced by immunoSEQ multiplex PCR, yet TCRdb's version contains in-frame clones alone and is incomplete. The sample has roughly 140,000 clones; 82% are singletons. What was sequenced was PBMCs. Receptors originate from a woman in her sixties in good health and CMV-seropositive.

The chain couples TRBV19 to TRBJ1-1; 7 bases are a match to TRBD1. The germline V gene encodes CDR1 LNHDA and CDR2 SQIVND (reference sequence). V trimming: 4 bases; J trimming: 0 bases; junction bases outside the gene matches: 5. CDR3 length equals 15 residues. The CDR3 spells CASSTRQGLNTEAFF. Written as DNA, the CDR3 is TGTGCCAGTAGTACACGACAGGGCCTGAACACTGAAGCTTTCTTT.

V and J are TRBV2 and TRBJ1-2; 12 bases match TRBD1. With 7 bases clipped from V and 6 bases from J, the junction kept 6 bases outside the gene matches. The CDR3 loop spans 14 amino acids. Per germline, CDR1 SNHLY and CDR2 FYNNEI. The CDR3 is CASIGDRGRNGYTF. CDR3 bases: TGTGCCAGCATAGGGGACAGGGGGCGAAATGGCTACACCTTC.

This clone showed up just once. J is TRBJ2-5 and V is TRBV4-3; 11 nucleotides agree with TRBD2. From germline, CDR1 is LGHNA and CDR2 YSLEER. This CDR3 is 15 amino acids long. The ends lost 5 bases at V and 4 bases at J; junction bases unmatched: 6. CDR3 nucleotides: TGCGCCAGCAGCGAAACTAGCGGGAGCGGAGAGACCCAGTACTTC. Translating gives CASSETSGSGETQYF.

This clone appeared a few times. This chain links TRBV5-6 with TRBJ2-6; tentatively, D is TRBD1 (5 bases). CDR3 length: 15 residues. Germline lookup yields CDR1 SGHDT and CDR2 YYEEEE. Between the trimmed V and J ends, which lost 2 bases and 1 base, there was a span of 7 bases. The CDR3 here is CASSFTGSGANVLTF. CDR3 nucleotides: TGTGCCAGCAGCTTTACAGGATCTGGGGCCAACGTCCTGACTTTC. The full variable domain, completed using reference TRBV5-6 and TRBJ2-6, is DAGVTQSPTHLIKTRGQQVTLRCSPKSGHDTVSWYQQALGQGPQFIFQYYEEEERQRGNFPDRFSGHQFPNYSSELNVNALLLGDSALYLCASSFTGSGANVLTFGAGSRLTVL.

This clone was detected once. The chain uses TRBV7-2 and TRBJ2-7, with 7 bases identical to TRBD1. This CDR3 comprises 15 residues. V lost 4 bases to trimming and J lost 0 bases; unmatched junction nucleotides: 6. Germline lookup yields CDR1 SGHTA and CDR2 FQGNSA. The CDR3 reads CASSSNRDSSYEQYF. Written as DNA, the CDR3 is TGTGCCAGCAGCTCCAACCGGGACAGCTCCTACGAGCAGTACTTC.

The rearrangement links TRBV28 to TRBJ2-7; TRBD2 might be the D (5 bases). The V end lost 2 bases, the J end lost 5 bases, and 25 bases lay between the germline ends. This CDR3 has 18 residues. Looked up from germline, CDR1 is MDHEN and CDR2 is SYDVKM. The CDR3 reads CASSLVRASLLKRNEQYF. CDR3 nucleotides: TGTGCCAGCAGTTTAGTTCGGGCCAGCTTATTAAAGCGGAACGAGCAGTACTTC.

A few counts support this clone. The chain carries TRBV4-3 and TRBJ1-2; 8 bases match TRBD1. The trim removed 1 base at V and 7 bases at J, leaving 2 bases unmatched. Germline CDR1 LGHNA, CDR2 YSLEER. This CDR3 spans 13 amino acids. The CDR3 coding sequence is TGCGCCAGCAGCCAAGGACAGGGGCTTGGCTACACCTTC. It codes for CASSQGQGLGYTF.

This clone was counted once. The chain employs TRBV19 and TRBJ2-7, with D perhaps matching TRBD2 (5 bases). CDR3 length equals 15 residues. V lost 7 bases and J 6 bases, leaving 22 bases between the germline ends. The germline V gene encodes CDR1 LNHDA and CDR2 SQIVND (reference sequence). This CDR3 reads CASTLPRGREREQYF. As DNA, the CDR3 is TGTGCCAGTACCCTACCCCGGGGAAGGGAACGCGAGCAGTACTTC.

As to this clone: The junction departs from germline at one end; a sequencing error may be responsible. The chain has TRBV6-5 and TRBJ2-1; 7 nucleotides match TRBD1. Germline V gene data show CDR1 as MNHEY and CDR2 as SVGAGI. The CDR3 contains 15 residues. The CDR3 sequence: CASSPNQGVYHEQFF. The CDR3 DNA is TGTGCCAGCAGTCCTAACCAGGGGGTCTACCATGAGCAGTTCTTC.

The J gene is TRBJ1-1, the V gene TRBV5-5, with D hard to call. Germline loops: CDR1 SGHKS, CDR2 YYEKEE (reference sequence). V lost 0 bases and J lost 1, with 13 bases in between. The CDR3 runs to 16 residues. The CDR3 DNA sequence: TGTGCCAGCAGCTTGGGGACTCCCTCGGGGAACACTGAAGCTTTCTTT. This gives the protein CASSLGTPSGNTEAFF.

This chain uses TRBV6-6 with TRBJ1-2, with a tentative D call TRBD1 (5 bases). With 8 bases removed from V and 0 bases from J, the gap between germline ends came to 19 bases. The CDR3 spans 16 residues. CDR1 and CDR2 (germline): MNHNY, SVGAGI (reference sequence). CDR3 residues: CASGDWTREANYGYTF. In nucleotides, the CDR3 is TGTGCCAGCGGAGACTGGACACGAGAAGCTAACTATGGCTACACCTTC.

V usage is TRBV7-2 and J usage is TRBJ1-5; D possibly corresponds to TRBD1 (6 bases). This CDR3 has 14 amino acids. V was trimmed by 3 bases and J by 5 bases, leaving 11 bases between them. Germline V CDR1 and CDR2: SGHTA, FQGNSA. The CDR3 sequence: CASSFTGSDQPQHF. The CDR3 nucleotides are TGTGCCAGCAGCTTTACAGGGAGCGATCAGCCCCAGCATTTT.

The chain carries TRBV11-2 and TRBJ2-5; 11 bases match TRBD2. With V trimmed by 5 bases and J by 5 bases, 4 bases remained unmatched. This CDR3 region has 14 residues. Germline loops: CDR1 SGHAT, CDR2 FQNNGV. The DNA of the CDR3 is TGTGCCAGCAGCCTGACTAGCGGGGAGGAGACCCAGTACTTC. Amino acids: CASSLTSGEETQYF.

This chain connects TRBV4-1 to TRBJ2-5; D perhaps matches TRBD1 (6 bases). The J call could be wrong; TRBJ2-7 is a better fit for the DNA end. Germline CDR1 MGHRA, CDR2 YSYEKL. The CDR3 extends over 13 amino acids. The CDR3 sequence: CASSPLGGYEQYF. CDR3 nucleotide sequence: TGCGCCAGCAGCCCCTTAGGGGGATACGAGCAGTACTTC.

V gene TRBV27 combines with J gene TRBJ2-3; D is possibly TRBD1 (6 bases). In germline, CDR1 is MNHEY, CDR2 SMNVEV (reference sequence). V lost 5 bases to trimming and J lost 0 bases, with 15 bases between them. The CDR3 runs to 16 residues. CDR3 loop: CASSQGPGRSTDTQYF. As DNA, the CDR3 is TGTGCCAGCAGTCAGGGGCCTGGCAGGAGCACAGATACGCAGTATTTT.

The rearrangement links TRBV28 to TRBJ2-7, with 7 bases matching TRBD2. Germline CDR1 reads MDHEN; CDR2 reads SYDVKM. This CDR3 spans 15 amino acids. J was trimmed by 2 bases and V by 3 bases; bases with no gene match: 7. DNA for the CDR3: TGTGCCAGCAGTTTGGCAGCGCGGGAGCCCTACGAGCAGTACTTC. Encoded protein: CASSLAAREPYEQYF.

The chain is built from TRBV10-3 and TRBJ1-1, with D maybe TRBD1 (5 bases). Trimming took off 1 base at V and 10 bases at J, with 19 bases between the two ends. The CDR3 is 15 amino acids. Per the germline V gene, CDR1 is ENHRY and CDR2 is SYGVKD. CDR3 protein: CAISEYGRVAAVAFF. The CDR3 coding sequence is TGTGCCATCAGTGAGTACGGCAGGGTGGCGGCGGTAGCTTTCTTT.

The rearrangement joins TRBV5-1 to TRBJ2-3; 7 bases are shared with TRBD2. The CDR3 sequence is 15 residues long. V trimming: 3 bases; J trimming: 3 bases; junction bases outside the gene matches: 7. CDR1 is SGHRS and CDR2 is YFSETQ in the germline V gene. Here the CDR3 reads CASSSWGGSTDTQYF. CDR3 DNA: TGCGCCAGCAGCTCGTGGGGAGGGTCTACAGATACGCAGTATTTT. The variable domain in full, with the rest retrieved from reference TRBV5-1 and TRBJ2-3, is KAGVTQTPRYLIKTRGQQVTLSCSPISGHRSVSWYQQTPGQGLQFLFEYFSETQRNKGNFPGRFSGRQFSNSRSEMNVSTLELGDSALYLCASSSWGGSTDTQYFGPGTRLTVL.

The chain joins TRBV7-9 to TRBJ2-4, with a weak D call TRBD1 (5 bases). Germline-derived CDR1 and CDR2 are SEHNR and FQNEAQ (reference sequence). There are 14 residues in the CDR3. V dropped 1 base and J dropped 8 bases, with 12 bases sitting between them. This CDR3 is CASSLGAGWDIQYF. The CDR3 coding sequence is TGTGCCAGCAGCTTAGGGGCAGGGTGGGACATTCAGTACTTC.

The chain employs TRBV5-1 and TRBJ2-3; 11 nucleotides align to TRBD2. Germline V gene sequence: CDR1 SGHRS, CDR2 YFSETQ. V lost 2 bases and J lost 2; bases outside the gene matches: 10. The CDR3 has 18 residues. CDR3 residues: CASSFPPGLAAATDTQYF. The DNA for the CDR3 is TGCGCCAGCAGCTTCCCCCCGGGACTAGCGGCCGCCACAGATACGCAGTATTTT.

The rearrangement uses TRBV5-1 and TRBJ2-1; 8 positions match TRBD1. CDR3 size: 13 residues. The V gene's germline CDR1 is SGHRS and CDR2 YFSETQ. V trimming: 3 bases; J trimming: 5 bases; junction bases outside the gene matches: 1. Here the CDR3 DNA reads TGCGCCAGCAGCTGGACAGGGAACAATGAGCAGTTCTTC. The encoded protein is CASSWTGNNEQFF.

The chain recombines TRBV30 with TRBJ2-7, with 9 positions matching TRBD1. The CDR3 is 13 residues long. The junction had 6 bases not matched to a gene; V was cut back by 6 bases and J by 3 bases. Germline lookup yields CDR1 GTSNPN and CDR2 SVGIG (reference sequence). The chain's CDR3 is CACEGTGNYEQYF. The CDR3 DNA reads TGTGCCTGTGAGGGGACAGGGAACTACGAGCAGTACTTC.

The chain couples TRBV5-1 to TRBJ1-2; D is unresolved. With 6 bases removed from V and 1 base from J, the gap between germline ends came to 10 bases. The CDR3 contains 13 residues. CDR1 is SGHRS and CDR2 is YFSETQ in the germline V gene. The CDR3 DNA sequence: TGCGCCAGCACCCCGGGAAATAACTATGGCTACACCTTC. Protein: CASTPGNNYGYTF. Full variable domain (missing parts from reference TRBV5-1 and TRBJ1-2): KAGVTQTPRYLIKTRGQQVTLSCSPISGHRSVSWYQQTPGQGLQFLFEYFSETQRNKGNFPGRFSGRQFSNSRSEMNVSTLELGDSALYLCASTPGNNYGYTFGSGTRLTVV.